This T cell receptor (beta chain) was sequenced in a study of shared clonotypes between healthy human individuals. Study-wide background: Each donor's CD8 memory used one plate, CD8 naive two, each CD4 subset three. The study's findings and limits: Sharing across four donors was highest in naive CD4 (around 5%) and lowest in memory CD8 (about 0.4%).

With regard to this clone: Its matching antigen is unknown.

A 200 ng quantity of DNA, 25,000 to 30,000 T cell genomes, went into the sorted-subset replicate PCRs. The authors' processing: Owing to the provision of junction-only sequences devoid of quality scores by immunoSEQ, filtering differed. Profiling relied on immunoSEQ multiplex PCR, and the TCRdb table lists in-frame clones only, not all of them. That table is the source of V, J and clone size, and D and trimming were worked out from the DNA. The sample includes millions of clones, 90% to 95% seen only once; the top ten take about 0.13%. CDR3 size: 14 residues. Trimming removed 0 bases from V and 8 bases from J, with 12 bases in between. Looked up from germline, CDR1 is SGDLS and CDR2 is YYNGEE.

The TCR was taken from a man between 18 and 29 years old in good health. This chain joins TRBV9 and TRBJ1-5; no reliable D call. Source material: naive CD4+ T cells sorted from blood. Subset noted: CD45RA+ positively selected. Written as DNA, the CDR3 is TGTGCCAGCAGCGTAGGGGAGTCTTGGAAGCCCCAGCATTTT. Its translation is CASSVGESWKPQHF.